This TCR beta chain was sequenced during a study of T cell responses to AZD1222 COVID-19 vaccine. Germline CDR1 is SGHTA and CDR2 is FQGNSA. Trimming removed 3 bases from V and 7 bases from J; junction bases left unmatched: 6. CDR3 length: 14 residues. Sequenced by immunoSEQ multiplex PCR; TCRdb stores in-frame clones only, minus some. The sample includes roughly 150,000 clones, about 89% of them seen just once. Recipients boosted at about 4 weeks or about 12 weeks are pooled. The sample here was peripheral blood, taken 28 days after the second AZD1222 dose. V usage is TRBV7-2 and J usage is TRBJ2-7, with 10 positions matching TRBD2. The TCR sequence derives from an adult who received the AZD1222 COVID-19 vaccine. The DNA for the CDR3 is TGTGCCAGCAGCTTCCCAGCGGGAGGGCATGAGCAGTACTTC. It encodes CASSFPAGGHEQYF.